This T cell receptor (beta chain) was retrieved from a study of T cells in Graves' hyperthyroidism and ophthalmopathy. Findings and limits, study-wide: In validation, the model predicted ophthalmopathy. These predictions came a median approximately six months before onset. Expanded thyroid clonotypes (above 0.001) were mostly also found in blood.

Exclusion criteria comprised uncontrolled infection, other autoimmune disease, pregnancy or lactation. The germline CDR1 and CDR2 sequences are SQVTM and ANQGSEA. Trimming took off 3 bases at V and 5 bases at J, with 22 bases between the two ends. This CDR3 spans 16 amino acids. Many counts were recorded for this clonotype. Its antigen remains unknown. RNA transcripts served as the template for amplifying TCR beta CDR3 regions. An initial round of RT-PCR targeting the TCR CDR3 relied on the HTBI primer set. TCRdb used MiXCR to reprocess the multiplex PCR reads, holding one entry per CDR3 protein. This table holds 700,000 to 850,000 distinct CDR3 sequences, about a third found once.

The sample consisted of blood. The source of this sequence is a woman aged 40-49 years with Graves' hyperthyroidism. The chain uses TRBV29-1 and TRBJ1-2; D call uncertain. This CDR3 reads CSVDSRDSHLRYGYTF. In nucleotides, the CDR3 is TGCAGCGTTGATTCCCGGGATTCCCATCTTCGGTATGGCTACACCTTC.